The present T cell receptor (beta chain) was sequenced within a study of blood T cell repertoires in COVID-19. Across the whole study: Collection of acute and convalescent COVID-19 samples took place in the United States, Italy and Spain.

This clone was observed once. In the authors' workflow: Cell counts per sample came from amplifying reference gene primers. Sequencing used immunoSEQ multiplex PCR; TCRdb keeps in-frame clones, though not all of them. D and trimming were read from the DNA, whereas the V and J calls and clone size are those reported in that table. The sample lists roughly 480,000 clones; roughly nine tenths were seen once. During active infection, Seattle patients enrolled and were then monitored through disease. Sequencing was performed on peripheral blood. The TCR was taken from a young man with COVID-19, enrolled during active disease.

The CDR3 region has the DNA TGTGCCAGCTCCAGCGTAAGCTCCTACAATGAGCAGTTCTTC. Translation gives CASSSVSSYNEQFF. This chain uses TRBV25-1 with TRBJ2-1, with unresolved D. This CDR3 has 14 residues. Per germline, CDR1 MGHDK and CDR2 SYGVNS. V lost 8 bases to trimming and J lost 0 bases, with 11 bases between them.